This T cell receptor beta chain was recovered during a study of T cell changes during pregnancy in multiple sclerosis. TCRdb's copy holds only in-frame clones and misses some; the assay was immunoSEQ multiplex PCR. The sample includes roughly 62,000 clones, roughly nine tenths of them seen just once. V gave up 9 bases and J gave up 10 bases, with 15 bases separating them. The CDR3 spans 11 residues. Material: peripheral blood, obtained in the first trimester of pregnancy. The TCR comes from a female donor with multiple sclerosis, enrolled in a pregnancy study. The gene calls are TRBV23-1 and TRBJ1-2; D is unresolved. TRBV23-1 is sorted into the ORF group, with uncertain function. DNA for the CDR3: TGCGCCAGACCTTGTGGAGATTTCTACACCTTC. It codes for CARPCGDFYTF.